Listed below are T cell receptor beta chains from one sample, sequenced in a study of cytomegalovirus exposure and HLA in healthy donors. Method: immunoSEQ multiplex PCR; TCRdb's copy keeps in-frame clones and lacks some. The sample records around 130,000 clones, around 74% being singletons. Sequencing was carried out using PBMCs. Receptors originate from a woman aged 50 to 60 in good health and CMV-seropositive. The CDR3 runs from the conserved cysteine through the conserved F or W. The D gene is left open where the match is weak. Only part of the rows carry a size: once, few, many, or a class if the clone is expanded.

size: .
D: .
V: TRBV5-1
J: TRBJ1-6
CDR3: CASSLAQGNSPLHF
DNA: TGCGCCAGCAGCTTGGCCCAGGGTAATTCACCCCTCCACTTT

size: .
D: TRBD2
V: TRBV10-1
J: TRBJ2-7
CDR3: CASSESAGRDEQYF
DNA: TGCGCCAGCAGTGAGTCGGCAGGGAGGGACGAGCAGTACTTC

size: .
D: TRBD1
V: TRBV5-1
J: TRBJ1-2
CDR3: CASSLGQGRLGGYTF
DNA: TGCGCCAGCAGCTTGGGACAGGGGCGATTGGGTGGCTACACCTTC

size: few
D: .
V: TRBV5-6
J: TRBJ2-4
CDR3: CASSLDRVVNIQYF
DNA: TGTGCCAGCAGCTTGGACAGGGTAGTCAACATTCAGTACTTC

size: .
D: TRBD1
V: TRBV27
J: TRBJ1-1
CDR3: CASSQGTGVVGRTEAFF
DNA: TGTGCCAGCAGCCAGGGGACAGGGGTAGTTGGGAGGACTGAAGCTTTCTTT

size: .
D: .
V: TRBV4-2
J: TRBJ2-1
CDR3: CASSQDAAAEQFF
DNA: TGTGCCAGCAGCCAAGACGCCGCGGCGGAGCAGTTCTTC

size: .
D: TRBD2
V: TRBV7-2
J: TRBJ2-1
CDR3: CASSLVLGLAGGSNEQFF
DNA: TGTGCCAGCAGCTTAGTTCTGGGACTAGCGGGGGGAAGCAATGAGCAGTTCTTC

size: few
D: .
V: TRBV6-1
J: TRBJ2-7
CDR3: CASSKTDYEQYF
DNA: TGTGCCAGCAGCAAGACAGACTACGAGCAGTACTTC

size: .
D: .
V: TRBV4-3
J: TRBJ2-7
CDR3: CASSRSLGLYEQYF
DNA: TGCGCCAGCAGCCGCTCGCTGGGGCTCTACGAGCAGTACTTC

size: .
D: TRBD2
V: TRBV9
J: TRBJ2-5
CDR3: CASSVLAGGPHRETQYF
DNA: TGTGCCAGCAGCGTACTAGCGGGGGGGCCGCATCGAGAGACCCAGTACTTC

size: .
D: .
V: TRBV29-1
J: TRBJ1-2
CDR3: CSVDRAAGGYTF
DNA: TGCAGCGTTGATAGGGCAGCGGGTGGCTACACCTTC

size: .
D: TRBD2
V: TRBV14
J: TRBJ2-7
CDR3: CASSQDLGGYEQYF
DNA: TGTGCCAGCAGCCAAGATCTGGGGGGGTACGAGCAGTACTTC

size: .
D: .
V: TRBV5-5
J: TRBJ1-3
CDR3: CASSLSRAGNTIYF
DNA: TGTGCCAGCAGCTTGAGTCGCGCTGGAAACACCATATATTTT

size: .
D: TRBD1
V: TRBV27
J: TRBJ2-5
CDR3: CASSSIGQVQETQYF
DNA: TGTGCCAGCAGTTCAATCGGACAGGTCCAAGAGACCCAGTACTTC

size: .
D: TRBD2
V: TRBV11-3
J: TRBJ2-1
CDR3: CASSLMWASGGDEQFF
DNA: TGTGCCAGCAGCTTGATGTGGGCTAGCGGGGGTGATGAGCAGTTCTTC

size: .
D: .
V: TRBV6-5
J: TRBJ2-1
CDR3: CASSYPTANNEQFF
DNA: TGTGCCAGCAGTTACCCGACAGCCAATAATGAGCAGTTCTTC

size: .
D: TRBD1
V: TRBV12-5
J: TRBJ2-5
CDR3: CASLTSTGSETQYF
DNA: TGTGCTAGTTTAACCTCGACAGGGAGCGAGACCCAGTACTTC

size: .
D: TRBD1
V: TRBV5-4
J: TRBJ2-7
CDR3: CASSSGGQGAYEQYF
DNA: TGTGCCAGCAGCTCGGGGGGACAGGGGGCCTACGAGCAGTACTTC

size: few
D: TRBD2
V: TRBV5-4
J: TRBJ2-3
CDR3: CASSLSSGGVTDTQYF
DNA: TGTGCCAGCAGCTTGTCTAGCGGGGGGGTCACAGATACGCAGTATTTT

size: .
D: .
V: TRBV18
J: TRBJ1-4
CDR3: CASSFTQGSNEKLFF
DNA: TGTGCCAGCTCATTTACTCAGGGCAGTAATGAAAAACTGTTTTTT

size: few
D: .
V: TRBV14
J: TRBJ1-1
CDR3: CASSRRTPPTEAFF
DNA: TGTGCCAGCAGCCGCAGGACTCCACCAACTGAAGCTTTCTTT

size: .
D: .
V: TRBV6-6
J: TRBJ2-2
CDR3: CASSWAGGNTGELFF
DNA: TGTGCCAGCAGTTGGGCAGGAGGGAACACCGGGGAGCTGTTTTTT

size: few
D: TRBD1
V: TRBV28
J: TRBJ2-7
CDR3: CASSLDRGCEQYF
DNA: TGTGCCAGCAGTTTGGACAGGGGGTGCGAGCAGTACTTC

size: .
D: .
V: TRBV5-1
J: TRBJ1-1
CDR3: CASREGMNTEAFF
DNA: TGCGCCAGCAGGGAGGGAATGAACACTGAAGCTTTCTTT

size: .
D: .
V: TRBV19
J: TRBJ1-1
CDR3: CASSPGLGRFSAFF
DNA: TGTGCCAGTAGTCCAGGATTAGGAAGGTTTTCGGCTTTCTTT

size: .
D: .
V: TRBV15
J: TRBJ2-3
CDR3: CATSRAGELTFTQYF
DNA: TGTGCCACCAGCAGAGCTGGGGAGCTCACCTTTACGCAGTATTTT

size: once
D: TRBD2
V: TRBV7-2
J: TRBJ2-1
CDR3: CASSSGSGGTYNEQFF
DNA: TGTGCCAGCAGCTCCGGGTCGGGGGGGACCTACAATGAGCAGTTCTTC

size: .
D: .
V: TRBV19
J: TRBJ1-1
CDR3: CASSPDTEAFF
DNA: TGTGCCAGTAGCCCGGACACTGAAGCTTTCTTT

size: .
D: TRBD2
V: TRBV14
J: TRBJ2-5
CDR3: CASSPLGGGGQETQYF
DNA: TGTGCCAGCAGCCCATTGGGCGGGGGGGGCCAAGAGACCCAGTACTTC

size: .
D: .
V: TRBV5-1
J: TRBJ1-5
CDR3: CASSLNGVSNQPQHF
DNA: TGCGCCAGCAGCTTGAACGGGGTTTCCAATCAGCCCCAGCATTTT

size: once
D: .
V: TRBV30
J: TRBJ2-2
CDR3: CAWSGGGELFF
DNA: TGTGCCTGGAGCGGGGGAGGGGAGCTGTTTTTT

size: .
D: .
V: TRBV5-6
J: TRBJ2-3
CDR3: CASSFSPSRTDTQYF
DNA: TGTGCCAGCAGCTTCTCACCTAGTCGCACAGATACGCAGTATTTT

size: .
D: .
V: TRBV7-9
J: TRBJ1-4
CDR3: CASGPRGSTNEKLFF
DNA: TGTGCCAGCGGGCCGCGGGGGTCAACTAATGAAAAACTGTTTTTT

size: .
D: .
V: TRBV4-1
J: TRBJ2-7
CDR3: CASSPFTAGVGAYEQYF
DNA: TGCGCCAGCAGCCCGTTCACCGCAGGGGTTGGGGCCTACGAGCAGTACTTC

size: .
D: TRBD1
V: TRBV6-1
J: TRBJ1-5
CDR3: CASSDRVGQPQHF
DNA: TGTGCCAGCAGCGACAGGGTGGGGCAGCCCCAGCATTTT

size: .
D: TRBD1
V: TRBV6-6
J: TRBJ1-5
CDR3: CASSYGTGGYQPQHF
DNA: TGTGCCAGCAGTTACGGGACAGGGGGCTATCAGCCCCAGCATTTT

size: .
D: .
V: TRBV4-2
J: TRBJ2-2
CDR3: CASSQDWGLKDTGELFF
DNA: TGTGCCAGCAGCCAAGATTGGGGACTTAAAGACACCGGGGAGCTGTTTTTT

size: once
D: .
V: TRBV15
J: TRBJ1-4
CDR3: CATRGGAGEKLFF
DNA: TGTGCCACCAGGGGGGGGGCGGGCGAAAAACTGTTTTTT

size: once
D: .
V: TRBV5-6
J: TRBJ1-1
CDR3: CASSRWTEAFF
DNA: TGTGCCAGCAGCCGGTGGACTGAAGCTTTCTTT

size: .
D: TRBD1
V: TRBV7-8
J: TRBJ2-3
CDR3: CASSLVGTGEDTQYF
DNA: TGTGCCAGCAGCTTAGTTGGGACAGGGGAAGATACGCAGTATTTT

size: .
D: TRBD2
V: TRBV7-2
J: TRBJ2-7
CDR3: CASSSRGGIGYEQYF
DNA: TGTGCCAGCAGCTCGCGGGGGGGAATAGGTTACGAGCAGTACTTC

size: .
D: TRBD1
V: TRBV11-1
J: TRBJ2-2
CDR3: CASSAGQGANTGELFF
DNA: TGTGCCAGCAGCGCGGGACAGGGGGCGAACACCGGGGAGCTGTTTTTT

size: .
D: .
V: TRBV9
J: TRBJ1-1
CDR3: CASSLEGGWTEAFF
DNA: TGTGCCAGCAGCCTCGAGGGGGGGTGGACTGAAGCTTTCTTT

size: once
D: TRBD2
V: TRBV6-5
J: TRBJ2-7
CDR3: CASRGPGLGREQYF
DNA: TGTGCCAGCAGGGGGCCGGGACTAGGACGCGAGCAGTACTTC

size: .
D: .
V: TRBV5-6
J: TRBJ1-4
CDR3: CAGSLEGLSEKLFF
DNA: TGTGCCGGCAGCTTGGAGGGACTCAGTGAAAAACTGTTTTTT